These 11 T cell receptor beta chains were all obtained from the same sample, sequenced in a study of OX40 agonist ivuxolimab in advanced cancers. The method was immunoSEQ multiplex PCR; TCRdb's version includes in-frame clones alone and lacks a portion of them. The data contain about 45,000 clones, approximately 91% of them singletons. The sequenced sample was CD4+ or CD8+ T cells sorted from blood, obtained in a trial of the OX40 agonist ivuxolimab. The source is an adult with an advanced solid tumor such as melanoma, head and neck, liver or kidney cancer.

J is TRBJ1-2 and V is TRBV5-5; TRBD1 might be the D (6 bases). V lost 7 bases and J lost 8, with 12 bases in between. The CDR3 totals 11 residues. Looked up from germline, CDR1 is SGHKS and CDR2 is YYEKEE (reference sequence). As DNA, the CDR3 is TGTGCCAGCGGGAGGGACAAAGGCTACACCTTC. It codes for CASGRDKGYTF. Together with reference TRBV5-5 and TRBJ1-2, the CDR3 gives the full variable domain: DAGVTQSPTHLIKTRGQQVTLRCSPISGHKSVSWYQQVLGQGPQFIFQYYEKEERGRGNFPDRFSARQFPNYSSELNVNALLLGDSALYLCASGRDKGYTFGSGTRLTVV.

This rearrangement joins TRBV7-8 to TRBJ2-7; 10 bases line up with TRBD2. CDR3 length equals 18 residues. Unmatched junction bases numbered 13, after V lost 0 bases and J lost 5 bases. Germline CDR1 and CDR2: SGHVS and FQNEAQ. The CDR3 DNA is TGTGCCAGCAGCTTAGCGACTTTCAGCGGGAGGGCCCGCCACGAGCAGTACTTC. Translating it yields CASSLATFSGRARHEQYF.

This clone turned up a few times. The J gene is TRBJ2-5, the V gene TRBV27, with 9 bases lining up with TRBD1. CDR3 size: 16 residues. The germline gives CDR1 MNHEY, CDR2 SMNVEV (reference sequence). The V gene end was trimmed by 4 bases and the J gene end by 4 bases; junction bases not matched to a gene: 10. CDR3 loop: CASSSLWDRVGETQYF. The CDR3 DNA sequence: TGTGCCAGCAGTTCACTTTGGGACAGGGTCGGAGAGACCCAGTACTTC.

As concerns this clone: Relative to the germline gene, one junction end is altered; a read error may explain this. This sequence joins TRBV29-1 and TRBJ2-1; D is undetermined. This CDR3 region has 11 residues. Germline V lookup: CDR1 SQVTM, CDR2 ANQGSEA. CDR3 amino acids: CSVEVRNEQFF. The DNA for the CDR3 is TGCAGCGTCGAAGTCCGCAATGAGCAGTTCTTC.

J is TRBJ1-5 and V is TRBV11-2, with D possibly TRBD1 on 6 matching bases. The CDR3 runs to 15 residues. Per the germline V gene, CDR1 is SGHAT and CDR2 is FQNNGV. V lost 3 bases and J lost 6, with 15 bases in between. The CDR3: CASSFTPDRSQPQHF. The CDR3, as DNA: TGTGCCAGCAGCTTCACCCCAGACAGGAGTCAGCCCCAGCATTTT.

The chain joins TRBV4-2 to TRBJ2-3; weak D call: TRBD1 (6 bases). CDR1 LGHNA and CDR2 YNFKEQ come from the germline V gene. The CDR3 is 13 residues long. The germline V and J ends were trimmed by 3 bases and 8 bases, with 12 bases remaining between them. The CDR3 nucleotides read TGTGCCAGCAGCCACCAGGACAGTCCTACGCAGTATTTT. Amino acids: CASSHQDSPTQYF.

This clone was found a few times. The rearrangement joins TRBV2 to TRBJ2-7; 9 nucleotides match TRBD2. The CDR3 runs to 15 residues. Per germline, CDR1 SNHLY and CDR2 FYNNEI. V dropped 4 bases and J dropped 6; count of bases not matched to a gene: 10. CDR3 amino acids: CASSGRAAGGGEQYF. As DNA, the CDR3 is TGTGCCAGCAGTGGCCGTGCAGCGGGAGGAGGCGAGCAGTACTTC. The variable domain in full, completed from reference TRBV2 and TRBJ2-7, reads EPEVTQTPSHQVTQMGQEVILRCVPISNHLYFYWYRQILGQKVEFLVSFYNNEISEKSEIFDDQFSVERPDGSNFTLKIRSTKLEDSAMYFCASSGRAAGGGEQYFGPGTRLTVT.

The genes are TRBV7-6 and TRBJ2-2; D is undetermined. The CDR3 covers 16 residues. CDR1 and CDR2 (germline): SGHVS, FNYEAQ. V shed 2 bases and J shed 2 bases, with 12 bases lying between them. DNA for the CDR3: TGTGCCAGCAGCTTACAAATAGCAGACAACACCGGGGAGCTGTTTTTT. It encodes CASSLQIADNTGELFF. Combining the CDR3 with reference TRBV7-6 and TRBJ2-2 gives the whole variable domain GAGVSQSPRYKVTKRGQDVALRCDPISGHVSLYWYRQALGQGPEFLTYFNYEAQQDKSGLPNDRFSAERPEGSISTLTIQRTEQRDSAMYRCASSLQIADNTGELFFGEGSRLTVL.

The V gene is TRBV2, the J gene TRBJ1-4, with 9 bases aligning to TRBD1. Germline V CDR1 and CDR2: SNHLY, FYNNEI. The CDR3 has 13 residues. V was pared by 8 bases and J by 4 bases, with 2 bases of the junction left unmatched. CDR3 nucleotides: TGTGCCAGCCGGGGACAGGGTAATGAAAAACTGTTTTTT. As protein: CASRGQGNEKLFF.

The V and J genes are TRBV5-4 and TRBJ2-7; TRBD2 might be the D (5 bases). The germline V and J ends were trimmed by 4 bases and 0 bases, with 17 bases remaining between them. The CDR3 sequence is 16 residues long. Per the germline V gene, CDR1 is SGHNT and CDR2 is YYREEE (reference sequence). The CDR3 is CASSPPPLGNSYEQYF. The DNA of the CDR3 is TGTGCCAGCAGCCCACCCCCCCTCGGGAACTCCTACGAGCAGTACTTC.

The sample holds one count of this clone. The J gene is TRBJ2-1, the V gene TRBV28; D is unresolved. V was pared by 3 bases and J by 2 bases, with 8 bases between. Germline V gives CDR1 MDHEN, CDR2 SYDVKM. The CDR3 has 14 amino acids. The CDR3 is CASSFSEAYNEQFF. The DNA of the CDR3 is TGTGCCAGCAGTTTCTCGGAAGCCTACAATGAGCAGTTCTTC.